This TCR beta chain was identified during a study of shared clonotypes between healthy human individuals. Notes on this clone: What it binds is not known.

Overall study results and limits: Blood alone was sampled, and tissue repertoires likely differ. Several donors held about 5% of naive CD4 clonotypes in common. In having few donors, the study represented limited genetic and exposure-history diversity.

Terminally differentiated effector memory CD45RA+ cells were excluded from the naive CD8 cells, which were CD45RO-negative and positively selected for CCR7. The healthy adult donors were HIV-negative and reported no recent acute infections or vaccinations. Produced via immunoSEQ multiplex PCR; TCRdb's table is partial and in-frame only. The sample gives about 2.1 million clones, around 93% of which show up once; 1.7% is in the top ten. Sequencing was carried out using naive CD8+ T cells from PBMCs. The sequence was obtained from a man between 18 and 29 years old in good health. Some clones in this sample may be carry-over from other donors' samples.

CDR3 bases: TGCGCCAGCGCCCCAGGGACAGGCCCTACCTACGAGCAGTACTTC. This encodes CASAPGTGPTYEQYF. The V and J genes are TRBV4-3 and TRBJ2-7, with 8 bases that match TRBD1. CDR1 is LGHNA and CDR2 is YSLEER in the germline V gene. The CDR3 sequence is 15 residues long. J was trimmed by 2 bases and V by 8 bases; bases with no gene match: 11.